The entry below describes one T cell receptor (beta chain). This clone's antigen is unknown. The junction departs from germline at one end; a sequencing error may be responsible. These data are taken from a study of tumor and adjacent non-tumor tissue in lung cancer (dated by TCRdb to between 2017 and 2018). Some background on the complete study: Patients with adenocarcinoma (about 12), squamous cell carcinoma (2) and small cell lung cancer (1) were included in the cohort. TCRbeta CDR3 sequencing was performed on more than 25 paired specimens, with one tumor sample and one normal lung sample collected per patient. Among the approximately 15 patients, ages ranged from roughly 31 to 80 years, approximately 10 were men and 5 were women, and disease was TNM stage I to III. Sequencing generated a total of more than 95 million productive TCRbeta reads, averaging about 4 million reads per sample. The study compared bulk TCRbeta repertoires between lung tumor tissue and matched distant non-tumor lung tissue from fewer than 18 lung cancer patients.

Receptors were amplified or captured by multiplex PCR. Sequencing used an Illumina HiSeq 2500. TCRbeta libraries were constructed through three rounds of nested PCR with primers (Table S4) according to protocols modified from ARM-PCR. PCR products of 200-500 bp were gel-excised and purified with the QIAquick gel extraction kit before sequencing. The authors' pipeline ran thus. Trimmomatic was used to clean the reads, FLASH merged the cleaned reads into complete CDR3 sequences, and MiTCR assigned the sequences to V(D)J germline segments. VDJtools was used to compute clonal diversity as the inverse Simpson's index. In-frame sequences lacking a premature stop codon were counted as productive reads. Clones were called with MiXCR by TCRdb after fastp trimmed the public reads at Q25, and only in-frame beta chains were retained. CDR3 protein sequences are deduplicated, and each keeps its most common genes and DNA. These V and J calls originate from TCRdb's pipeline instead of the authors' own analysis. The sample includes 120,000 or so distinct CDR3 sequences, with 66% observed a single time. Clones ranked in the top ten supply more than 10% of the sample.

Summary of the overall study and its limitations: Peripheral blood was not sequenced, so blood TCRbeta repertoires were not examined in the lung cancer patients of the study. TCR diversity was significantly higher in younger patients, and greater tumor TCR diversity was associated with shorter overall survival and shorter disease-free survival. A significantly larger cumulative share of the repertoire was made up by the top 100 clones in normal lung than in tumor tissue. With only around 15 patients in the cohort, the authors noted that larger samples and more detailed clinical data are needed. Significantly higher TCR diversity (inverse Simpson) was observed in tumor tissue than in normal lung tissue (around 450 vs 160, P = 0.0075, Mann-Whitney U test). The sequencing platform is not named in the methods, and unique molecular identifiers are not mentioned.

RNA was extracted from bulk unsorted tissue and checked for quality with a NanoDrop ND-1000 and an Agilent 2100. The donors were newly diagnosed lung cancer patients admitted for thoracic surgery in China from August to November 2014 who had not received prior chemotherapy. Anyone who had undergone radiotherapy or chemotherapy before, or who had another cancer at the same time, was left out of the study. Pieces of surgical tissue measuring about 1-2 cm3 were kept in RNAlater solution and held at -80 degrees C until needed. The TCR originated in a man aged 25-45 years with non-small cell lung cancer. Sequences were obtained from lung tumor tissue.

The DNA reads as follows: TGCAGTGTGATGCGGGGGGCCCAAGAGAGCCAGTACTTC. This translates into CSVMRGAQESQYF. The V and J segments used are TRBV20-1 and TRBJ2-5, and 8 bases in between align with TRBD2. Taken from the germline V gene (reference sequence), the CDR1 and CDR2 loops are DFQATT and SNEGSKA. Inclusive of the bounding cysteine and phenylalanine, the CDR3 is 13 residues long. This entry keeps only the CDR3 DNA: 39 bases, framed from base 1.